The 21 T cell receptor beta chains below were found in one sample sequenced in a study of CXCR3-negative and CXCR3-positive naive CD8 T cells. Study-level findings and limits: Naive cells positive for CXCR3 carried more hydrophobic TRB CDR3s than CXCR3-negative ones.

The study made its TRB cDNA libraries by 5' RACE, adding UMI labels. TCRdb processed the 5' RACE reads again and assigns one entry to each CDR3 protein, with no DNA. This table lists more than 80,000 distinct CDR3 sequences. Their target antigens are unknown. Sequencing was carried out using naive CXCR3+ CD8+ T cells from blood. Described subset: CD45RO-CCR7+CD27+CD95- naive CD8+ T cells expressing CXCR3 (TNR3+). The origin of the receptors is a human donor in good health. Some clones in this sample may be carry-over from other donors' samples.

The rearrangement links TRBV4-3 to TRBJ1-2; there is no DNA to check the TCRdb D call of TRBD1. The CDR3 spans 16 residues. Per germline, CDR1 LGHNA and CDR2 YSLEER. Here the CDR3 reads CASSQDLNGAPGGYTF.

The rearrangement uses TRBV28 and TRBJ2-7; no DNA is available, so the TRBD1 call from TCRdb remains unchecked. The CDR3 consists of 13 residues. CDR1 is MDHEN and CDR2 is SYDVKM in the germline V gene. CDR3 sequence: CASTPPGGYEQYF.

The chain couples TRBV7-9 to TRBJ1-3; absent DNA, TCRdb's TRBD1 call cannot be checked. Germline V gene lookup returns CDR1 SEHNR and CDR2 FQNEAQ (reference sequence). The CDR3 length is 20 residues. The CDR3 spells CASSSRRRGQATLSGNTINF.

The gene calls are TRBV12-5 and TRBJ1-2. Germline V lookup: CDR1 LGHNT, CDR2 FRNRAP. This CDR3 is 14 amino acids long. The CDR3 protein is CASGWGQSPYGYTF.

This chain uses TRBV6-5 with TRBJ2-7; TCRdb returns TRBD1, unconfirmable since there is no DNA. The CDR3 loop spans 16 amino acids. Per the germline V gene, CDR1 is MNHEY and CDR2 is SVGAGI. CDR3 amino acids: CASSYRAGGTASEQYF.

V and J are TRBV11-2 and TRBJ2-5; TCRdb gives TRBD2 as the D gene, but with no DNA this cannot be confirmed. The CDR3 is 15 residues long. CDR1 and CDR2 from the germline V gene are SGHAT and FQNNGV. The CDR3 spells CASSFGWAAEETQYF.

V is TRBV28 and J is TRBJ2-5; lacking DNA, the TRBD1 call made by TCRdb goes unchecked. The CDR3 runs to 14 residues. Germline-derived CDR1 and CDR2 are MDHEN and SYDVKM. CDR3 amino acids: CASTSTGTRETQYF. The full variable domain, in which reference TRBV28 and TRBJ2-5 provide the parts outside the CDR3, is DVKVTQSSRYLVKRTGEKVFLECVQDMDHENMFWYRQDPGLGLRLIYFSYDVKMKEKGDIPEGYSVSREKKERFSLILESASTNQTSMYLCASTSTGTRETQYFGPGTRLLVL.

The V gene is TRBV4-3, the J gene TRBJ1-5; without DNA, the TCRdb call of TRBD1 cannot be checked. This CDR3 has 14 residues. Germline V CDR1 and CDR2: LGHNA, YSLEER. CDR3 sequence reads: CASSQDRGEQPQHF.

J is TRBJ2-2 and V is TRBV15; the D call from TCRdb, TRBD2, cannot be confirmed without DNA. This CDR3 comprises 14 residues. The germline CDR1 and CDR2 sequences are LNHNV and YYDKDF (reference sequence). The CDR3 region is CATSSGGITGELFF.

The gene calls are TRBV12-3 or TRBV12-4 and TRBJ1-5; as DNA is missing, the TRBD1 call by TCRdb cannot be tested. The CDR3 is 15 residues long. The CDR3 protein is CASSQTGVSNQPQHF.

The genes are TRBV12-3 or TRBV12-4 and TRBJ2-3; the D call from TCRdb, TRBD1, cannot be confirmed without DNA. The length of the CDR3 is 15 residues. The CDR3 reads CASSFGASGGDTQYF.

The chain links TRBV9 to TRBJ2-7. Germline CDR1 reads SGDLS; CDR2 reads YYNGEE. The CDR3 has 13 residues. The CDR3 loop is CASSVDVVHEQYF.

V is TRBV29-1 and J is TRBJ2-7; TCRdb's D call of TRBD1 is untestable without DNA. The CDR3 runs 13 residues. Germline V gene lookup returns CDR1 SQVTM and CDR2 ANQGSEA. The CDR3 loop reads CSVPGQETYEQYF.

The rearrangement joins TRBV28 to TRBJ2-7. The CDR3 sequence is 12 residues long. Germline V gives CDR1 MDHEN, CDR2 SYDVKM. The chain's CDR3 is CASSFNLGEQYF.

The J gene is TRBJ2-1, the V gene TRBV28; absent DNA, TCRdb's TRBD1 call cannot be checked. The length of the CDR3 is 16 residues. Per the germline V gene, CDR1 is MDHEN and CDR2 is SYDVKM. The CDR3 is CASVYYGGSQVNEQFF.

The chain employs TRBV7-9 and TRBJ2-7. Germline V gene sequence: CDR1 SEHNR, CDR2 FQNEAQ (reference sequence). The CDR3 sequence is 15 residues long. CDR3 sequence: CASSSGSRRSYEQYF.

This rearrangement joins TRBV11-2 to TRBJ2-2; TCRdb indicates TRBD1, and absent DNA this call remains unverified. The germline V gene has CDR1 SGHAT and CDR2 FQNNGV. The CDR3 totals 17 residues. The CDR3 is CASSLLGGPLNAGELFF.

The V gene is TRBV27, the J gene TRBJ2-7; absent DNA, TCRdb's TRBD1 call cannot be checked. The germline V gene has CDR1 MNHEY and CDR2 SMNVEV (reference sequence). The CDR3 has 13 amino acids. The CDR3 protein is CASSWTGGNEQYF.

The CDR3 sequence: CTSSPSLTGVVYNEQFF. The chain combines TRBV3-1 with TRBJ2-1; TCRdb's D call of TRBD2 is untestable without DNA. This CDR3 region has 17 residues. CDR1 is LGHDT, CDR2 YNNKEL, per germline (reference sequence).

The chain combines TRBV25-1 with TRBJ2-7; lacking DNA, the TRBD1 call made by TCRdb goes unchecked. The germline CDR1 and CDR2 sequences are MGHDK and SYGVNS. This CDR3 is built from 13 residues. CDR3 amino acids: CASSAGDVGEQYF.

V is TRBV3-1 and J is TRBJ1-6; TCRdb's D gene call, TRBD1, goes unchecked for lack of DNA. The CDR3 covers 17 residues. CDR1 and CDR2 (germline): LGHDT, YNNKEL (reference sequence). CDR3 amino acids: CASSQTFGTGGNSPLHF.